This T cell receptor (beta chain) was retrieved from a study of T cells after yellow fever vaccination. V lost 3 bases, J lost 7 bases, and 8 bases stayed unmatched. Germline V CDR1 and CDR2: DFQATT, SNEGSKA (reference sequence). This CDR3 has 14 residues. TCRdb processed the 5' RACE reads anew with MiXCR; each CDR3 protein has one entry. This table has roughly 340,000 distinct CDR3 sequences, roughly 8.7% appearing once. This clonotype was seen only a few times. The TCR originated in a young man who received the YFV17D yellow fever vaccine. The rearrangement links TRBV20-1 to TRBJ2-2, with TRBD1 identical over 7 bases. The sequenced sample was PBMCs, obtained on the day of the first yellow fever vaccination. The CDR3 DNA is TGCAGTGCTAGTTATGAGGGGGCGGGCGGGGAGCTGTTTTTT. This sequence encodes CSASYEGAGGELFF.